The clone carrying this T cell receptor beta chain was picked up many times. The antigen is not known. By definition, stable hyperthyroidism involved no ophthalmopathy within 18 months of follow-up. The PBMCs originated from approximately 10 ml of fresh peripheral blood. Trimming removed 4 bases from V and 5 bases from J; junction bases left unmatched: 8. Germline V CDR1 and CDR2: SGHRS, YFSETQ. This CDR3 has 14 amino acids. TCR beta CDR3 amplification used RNA transcripts. First-round RT-PCR with HTBI primers preceded a second-round multiplex PCR. TCRdb reprocessed the multiplex PCR reads with MiXCR, giving one entry per CDR3 protein. Here the sample spans about 370,000 distinct CDR3 sequences, roughly 15% being singletons. This entry belongs to a study of Graves' ophthalmopathy and Graves' hyperthyroidism. General study results and limits: The model reached just under 71% sensitivity and around 74% specificity for predicting ophthalmopathy progression. Detection in blood was also observed for most expanded thyroid clonotypes above 0.001 frequency.

The TCR sequence derives from an adult woman with stable Graves' hyperthyroidism. This chain joins TRBV5-1 and TRBJ1-1; TRBD1 matches 7 bases. The material sequenced was peripheral blood. In DNA form, the CDR3 reads TGCGCCAGCAGCCTATACAGGGGCGCAACTGAAGCTTTCTTT. This codes for CASSLYRGATEAFF.